A single sample is the source of the 2 T cell receptor beta chains below, sequenced in a study of patients and donors after allogeneic stem cell transplantation. MiXCR, applied by TCRdb to the RT-PCR reads, yields one record per CDR3 protein. Of over 350,000 distinct CDR3 sequences listed, 15% to 20% are singletons. The specimen sequenced was blood, either unsorted or a sorted T cell fraction (not recorded which). Receptors were obtained from a human donor who was either an allogeneic HSCT recipient or a stem cell or donor lymphocyte infusion donor (not recorded which). It is not recorded whose cells these are; they may come from a transplant donor.

This clonotype turned up a few times. The V call is TRBV5-1, the J call TRBJ1-5; perhaps TRBD1 as D (6 bases). CDR3 length: 14 residues. Germline V gene data show CDR1 as SGHRS and CDR2 as YFSETQ. The V end was cut by 0 bases, the J end by 7 bases, with 11 bases between. The CDR3 sequence: CASSLAKGGQPQHF. The DNA of the CDR3 is TGCGCCAGCAGCTTGGCCAAAGGGGGACAGCCCCAGCATTTT. Based on the CDR3 plus reference TRBV5-1 and TRBJ1-5, the full variable domain is KAGVTQTPRYLIKTRGQQVTLSCSPISGHRSVSWYQQTPGQGLQFLFEYFSETQRNKGNFPGRFSGRQFSNSRSEMNVSTLELGDSALYLCASSLAKGGQPQHFGDGTRLSIL.

This clonotype was detected a few times. The genes are TRBV3-1 and TRBJ2-3; weak D call: TRBD2 (5 bases). CDR3 size: 14 residues. CDR1 is LGHDT, CDR2 YNNKEL, per germline (reference sequence). Trimming removed 1 base from V and 2 bases from J, with 7 bases in between. CDR3 nucleotides: TGTGCCAGCAGCCAAGGCCGGGACACAGATACGCAGTATTTT. Translated: CASSQGRDTDTQYF.